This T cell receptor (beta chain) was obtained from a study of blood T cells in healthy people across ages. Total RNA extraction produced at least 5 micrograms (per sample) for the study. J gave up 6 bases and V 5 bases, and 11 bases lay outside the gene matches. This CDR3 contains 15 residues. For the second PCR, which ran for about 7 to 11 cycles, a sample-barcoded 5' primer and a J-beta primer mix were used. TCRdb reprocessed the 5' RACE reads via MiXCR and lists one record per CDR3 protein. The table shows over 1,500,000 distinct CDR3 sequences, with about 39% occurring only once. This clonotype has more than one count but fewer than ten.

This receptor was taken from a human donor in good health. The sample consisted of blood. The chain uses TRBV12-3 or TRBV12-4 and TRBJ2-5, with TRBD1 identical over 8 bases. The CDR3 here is CASSPPGQGPQTQYF. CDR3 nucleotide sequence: TGTGCCAGCAGTCCCCCCGGACAGGGCCCTCAGACCCAGTACTTC.